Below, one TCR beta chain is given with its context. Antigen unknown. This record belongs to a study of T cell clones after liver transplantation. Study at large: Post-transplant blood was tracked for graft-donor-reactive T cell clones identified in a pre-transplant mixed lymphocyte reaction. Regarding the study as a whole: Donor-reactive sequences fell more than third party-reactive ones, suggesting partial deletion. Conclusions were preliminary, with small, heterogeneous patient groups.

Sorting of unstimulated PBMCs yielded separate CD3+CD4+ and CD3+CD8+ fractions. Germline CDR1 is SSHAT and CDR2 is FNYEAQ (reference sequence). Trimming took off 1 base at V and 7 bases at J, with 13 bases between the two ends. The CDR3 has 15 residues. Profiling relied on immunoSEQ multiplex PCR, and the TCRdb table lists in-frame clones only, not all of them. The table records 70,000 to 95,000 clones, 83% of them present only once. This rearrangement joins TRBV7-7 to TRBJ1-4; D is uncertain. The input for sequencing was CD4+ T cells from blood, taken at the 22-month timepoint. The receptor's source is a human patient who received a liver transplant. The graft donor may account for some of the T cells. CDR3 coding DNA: TGTGCCAGCAGCTTAGGGGCCAATCCCGGTGAAAAACTGTTTTTT. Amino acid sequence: CASSLGANPGEKLFF.